This paragraph covers one T cell receptor beta chain sequence. Only in-frame clones appear in the TCRdb table, and some are missing; sequencing was by immunoSEQ multiplex PCR. Of roughly 380,000 clones listed, around 84% are singletons. Germline V CDR1 and CDR2: LNHNV, YYDKDF (reference sequence). V lost 2 bases, J lost 1 base, and 18 bases lay in between. The CDR3 totals 18 residues. The data derive from a study of blood T cell repertoires in COVID-19. Looking at the study overall: T cells, B-cell-depleted T cells, or PBMCs supplied cDNA or gDNA.

Material for sequencing was peripheral blood. The chain recombines TRBV15 with TRBJ2-1, with D maybe TRBD2 (6 bases). This TCR was recovered from a human donor with acute or convalescent COVID-19. The donor label of this sample is uncertain. CDR3 in DNA: TGTGCCACCAGCAGAACCCCCCGGGGTAGCGGTTCCTACAATGAGCAGTTCTTC. Protein product: CATSRTPRGSGSYNEQFF.